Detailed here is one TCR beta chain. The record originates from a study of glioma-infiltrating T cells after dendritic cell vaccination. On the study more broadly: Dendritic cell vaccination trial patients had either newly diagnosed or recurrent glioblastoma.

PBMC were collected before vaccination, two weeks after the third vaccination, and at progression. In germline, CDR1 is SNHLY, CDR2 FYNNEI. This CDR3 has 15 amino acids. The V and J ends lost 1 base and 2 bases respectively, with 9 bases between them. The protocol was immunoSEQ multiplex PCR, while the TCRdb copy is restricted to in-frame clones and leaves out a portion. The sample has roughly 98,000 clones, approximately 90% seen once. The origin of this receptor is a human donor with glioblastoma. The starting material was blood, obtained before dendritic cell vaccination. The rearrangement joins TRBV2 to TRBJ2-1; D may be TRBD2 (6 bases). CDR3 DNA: TGTGCCAGCAGTGAAGAGGACTATCCCTACAATGAGCAGTTCTTC. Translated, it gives CASSEEDYPYNEQFF. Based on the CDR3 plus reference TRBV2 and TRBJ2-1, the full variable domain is EPEVTQTPSHQVTQMGQEVILRCVPISNHLYFYWYRQILGQKVEFLVSFYNNEISEKSEIFDDQFSVERPDGSNFTLKIRSTKLEDSAMYFCASSEEDYPYNEQFFGPGTRLTVL.